This entry lists 7 T cell receptor beta chains sequenced from one sample in a study of shared clonotypes between healthy human individuals. TCRdb's copy holds only in-frame clones and misses some; the assay was immunoSEQ multiplex PCR. The sample has over 100,000 clones; under 70% are singletons. Sequenced input: memory CD8+ T cells sorted from blood. Noted subset: CD45RO+ cells pooled with CCR7-negative TemRA cells. The receptor source for this set is a woman younger than 45 in good health.

At least ten counts were recorded for this clone. The DNA of the CDR3 is TGTGCCACCAGCAGAGGACTAGATAGCAATCAGCCCCAGCATTTT. Protein: CATSRGLDSNQPQHF. The genes are TRBV15 and TRBJ1-5; D call uncertain. From germline, CDR1 is LNHNV and CDR2 YYDKDF (reference sequence). V was pared by 1 base and J by 0 bases, with 7 bases between. CDR3 length: 15 amino acids.

This rearrangement joins TRBV5-1 to TRBJ2-7, with a possible D match to TRBD1 (5 bases). V lost 4 bases and J lost 5, with 22 bases in between. There are 16 residues in the CDR3. Germline CDR1 is SGHRS and CDR2 is YFSETQ. The CDR3, as DNA: TGCGCCAGCAGCGCCAGGGCCCTTACCCTTGGGGACGAGCAGTACTTC. Translation gives CASSARALTLGDEQYF.

Here the CDR3 reads CASSQDDGVSRSNGYTF. The CDR3 region has the DNA TGCGCCAGCAGCCAAGATGATGGGGTTTCAAGGTCCAATGGCTACACCTTC. This rearrangement joins TRBV4-1 to TRBJ1-2; D is unresolved. In germline, CDR1 is MGHRA, CDR2 YSYEKL. V gave up 0 bases and J gave up 6 bases, with 20 bases separating them. This CDR3 has 17 amino acids.

The chain recombines TRBV5-6 with TRBJ2-4; unclear D gene. This CDR3 has 17 amino acids. CDR1 is SGHDT, CDR2 YYEEEE, per germline. The V gene lost 3 bases and the J gene lost 0 bases, with 16 bases spanning the gap. CDR3 in DNA: TGTGCCAGCAGCTCCTCACTGCAGAGCCTAGCCAAAAACATTCAGTACTTC. It is translated as CASSSSLQSLAKNIQYF.

In this sample, this clone turned up a few times. At the DNA level, this CDR3 is encoded by other sequences in the same sample as well. J is TRBJ2-7 and V is TRBV27; 7 nucleotides line up with TRBD2. The CDR3 has 14 residues. Germline CDR1 MNHEY, CDR2 SMNVEV (reference sequence). Trimming at V came to 5 bases and at J to 3 bases, leaving 7 bases not matched to a gene. In DNA form, the CDR3 reads TGTGCCAGCAGTCCTAGGACGGGGGGCTACGAGCAGTACTTC. Encoded protein: CASSPRTGGYEQYF.

About this clone: This may arise from a read error, as a much more abundant clone is one base away. J is TRBJ2-3 and V is TRBV6-4; TRBD2 is a possible D gene (5 bases). The length of the CDR3 is 13 residues. The germline V gene encodes CDR1 MRHNA and CDR2 SNTAGT. CDR3 loop: CASSDSTTDTRYF. CDR3 nucleotide sequence: TGTGCCAGCAGTGACTCGACTACAGATACGCGGTATTTT.

The rearrangement links TRBV13 to TRBJ2-1; 9 bases agree with TRBD2. Germline CDR1 and CDR2: PRHDT and FYEKMQ (reference sequence). This CDR3 spans 15 amino acids. V lost 1 base and J lost 9; bases outside the gene matches: 7. The CDR3, as DNA: TGTGCCAGCAGCTTAGAAGGTAGCGGGAGTTTTGAGCAGTTCTTC. It specifies CASSLEGSGSFEQFF.